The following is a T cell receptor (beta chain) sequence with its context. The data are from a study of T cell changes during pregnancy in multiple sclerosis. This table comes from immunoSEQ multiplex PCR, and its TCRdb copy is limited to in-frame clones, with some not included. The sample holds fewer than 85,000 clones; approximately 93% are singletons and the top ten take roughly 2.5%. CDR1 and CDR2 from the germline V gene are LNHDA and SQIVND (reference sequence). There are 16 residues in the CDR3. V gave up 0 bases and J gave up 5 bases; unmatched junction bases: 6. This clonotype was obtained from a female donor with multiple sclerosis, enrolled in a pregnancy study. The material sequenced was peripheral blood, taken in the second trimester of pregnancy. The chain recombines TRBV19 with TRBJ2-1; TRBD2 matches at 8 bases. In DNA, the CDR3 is TGTGCCAGTAGTATAGACGGGGGGGCGATCCACAATGAGCAGTTCTTC. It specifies CASSIDGGAIHNEQFF.